This T cell receptor beta chain was recorded in a study of Graves' ophthalmopathy and Graves' hyperthyroidism. General observations from the study: Among thyroid clonotypes expanded above 0.001 frequency, most also appeared in blood.

Moderate-to-severe activity, CAS ≥3, NOSPECS ≥4 and a duration under 3 months were seen in donors with ophthalmopathy. In this cohort, patients with other autoimmune diseases, uncontrolled infections, pregnancy or lactation were excluded. Diagnoses were established from clinical symptoms, serum thyroxine, TRAb, thyroid ultrasound and orbital computed tomography. This CDR3 spans 15 amino acids. V was cut by 0 bases and J by 5 bases, with 16 bases left in between. The V gene's germline CDR1 is GTSNPN and CDR2 SVGIG (reference sequence). RNA transcripts served as template for amplifying TCR beta CDR3 sequences. Following a first-round RT-PCR that used HTBI primers, a second-round multiplex PCR was carried out. TCRdb re-called the multiplex PCR reads with MiXCR, one entry per CDR3 protein. The data contain over 450,000 distinct CDR3 sequences, roughly 14% of them singletons. This clonotype was recorded many times. The antigen is unknown.

The sequencing sample was made of blood. The TCR originated in a woman aged 25 to 39 with Graves' ophthalmopathy. The chain combines TRBV30 with TRBJ1-1; D is perhaps TRBD1 (6 bases). The CDR3 region is CAWSVGGRGETEAFF. The CDR3 DNA is TGTGCCTGGAGTGTAGGGGGAAGGGGCGAGACTGAAGCTTTCTTT.